One and the same sample provided the 8 T cell receptor beta chains below, sequenced in a study of blood T cell repertoires in COVID-19. Data came from immunoSEQ multiplex PCR; TCRdb stores just in-frame clones and leaves some out. The sample records 250,000 to 300,000 clones, around 90% being singletons. The sample comprised peripheral blood. These receptors all come from a woman aged 45-65 years with COVID-19, enrolled during active disease.

This clone was counted a single time. V and J are TRBV4-1 and TRBJ2-6; TRBD1 matches 8 bases. CDR3 length equals 16 residues. Germline CDR1 and CDR2: MGHRA and YSYEKL. The J segment lost 0 bases and the V segment lost 4 bases, leaving 2 bases of the junction unmatched. The chain's CDR3 is CASSLTGGSGANVLTF. CDR3 in DNA: TGCGCCAGCAGCCTTACAGGGGGCTCTGGGGCCAACGTCCTGACTTTC.

The V call is TRBV19, the J call TRBJ2-7; D is unresolved. Looked up from germline, CDR1 is LNHDA and CDR2 is SQIVND (reference sequence). The CDR3 contains 14 residues. Trimming stripped 5 bases from V and 3 bases from J, with 14 bases between. This CDR3 is CASSGRGSDYEQYF. The CDR3, as DNA: TGTGCCAGTAGTGGTAGAGGATCAGACTACGAGCAGTACTTC.

The chain combines TRBV12-5 with TRBJ2-3, with 12 bases lining up with TRBD2. CDR1 and CDR2 from the germline V gene are LGHNT and FRNRAP. This CDR3 has 19 residues. Here the CDR3 DNA reads TGTGCCACCAGACTCAAGACTAGCGGGAGCCGGACTAGCACAGATACGCAGTATTTT. The encoded protein is CATRLKTSGSRTSTDTQYF.

The J gene is TRBJ2-5, the V gene TRBV12-1; the D call TRBD2 from the table was never checked on the DNA. TRBV12-1 constitutes a pseudogene. CDR3 length: 16 residues. CDR3 residues: CASSWAREAGKETQYF. In nucleotides, the CDR3 is TGTGCCAGCAGCTGGGCTCGGGAAGCGGGAAAAGAGACCCAGTACTTC.

This chain connects TRBV15 to TRBJ2-3; a weak D match, TRBD1 (6 bases). The germline gives CDR1 LNHNV, CDR2 YYDKDF (reference sequence). The ends were cut back, 3 bases at V and 4 bases at J, with 17 bases in the middle. The CDR3 runs 16 residues. The CDR3 DNA reads TGTGCCACCAGCAGTTCCCCAGGAAGGACAGCAGATACGCAGTATTTT. This gives the protein CATSSSPGRTADTQYF.

The chain combines TRBV21-1 with TRBJ2-2; TRBD2 is taken as the D call from the table, unchecked against the DNA. TRBV21-1 is termed a pseudogene. This CDR3 contains 19 residues. The CDR3 reads CASPPLEGLARSGTGELFF. DNA for the CDR3: TGTGCCAGCCCACCCTTAGAGGGACTAGCCCGCTCGGGCACCGGGGAGCTGTTTTTT.

The chain combines TRBV18 with TRBJ1-2; 9 positions match TRBD1. From germline, CDR1 is KGHSH and CDR2 LQKENI. V was clipped by 4 bases and J by 8 bases; unmatched bases: 11. This CDR3 is built from 15 residues. CDR3 residues: CASSLSSGQGRGYTF. The CDR3 DNA is TGTGCCAGCTCACTCTCATCTGGACAGGGGAGAGGCTACACCTTC.

The rearrangement joins TRBV24-1 to TRBJ2-7, with 7 bases aligning to TRBD2. The CDR3 contains 16 residues. Trimming cost V 4 bases and J 5 bases; bases outside gene matches: 13. Germline CDR1 KGHDR, CDR2 SFDVKD. CDR3 DNA: TGTGCCACCAGTGACCAAGTCCGGGAGGCGCCCCACGAGCAGTACTTC. Translation gives CATSDQVREAPHEQYF.